These 14 T cell receptor beta chains originate from one sample sequenced in a study of T-cell memory formation after mild COVID-19. A single record per CDR3 protein comes from TCRdb applying MiXCR to the 5' RACE reads. The table records a few hundred thousand distinct CDR3 sequences, around 19% of them present only once. Material: PBMCs or a T cell subset sorted from them (not recorded which). The receptors shown here come from a man younger than 35 who had mild COVID-19 (a few samples of this study predate the infection). Cell type and time point are not known.

This clonotype was observed a few times. The V call is TRBV24-1, the J call TRBJ2-2; D is ambiguous. The V and J ends lost 9 bases and 1 base respectively, with 8 bases between them. Germline V gene lookup returns CDR1 KGHDR and CDR2 SFDVKD. The CDR3 length is 13 residues. CDR3 nucleotides: TGTGCCACCTCCGGGTTGAACACCGGGGAGCTGTTTTTT. It specifies CATSGLNTGELFF.

This clonotype was seen more than once but under ten times. The chain has TRBV5-6 and TRBJ2-3, with D tentatively TRBD1 (6 bases). This CDR3 has 14 amino acids. With 5 bases removed from V and 4 bases from J, the gap between germline ends came to 14 bases. CDR1 and CDR2 (germline): SGHDT, YYEEEE. CDR3 loop: CASRLQGPADTQYF. CDR3 DNA sequence: TGTGCCAGCAGGTTGCAGGGGCCCGCAGATACGCAGTATTTT.

In regard to this clonotype: With a much larger clone just one base away, this may be a read error. The chain uses TRBV20-1 and TRBJ2-5, with TRBD2 matching 13 bases. The ends lost 2 bases at V and 4 bases at J; junction bases unmatched: 10. The CDR3 sequence is 17 residues long. From germline, CDR1 is DFQATT and CDR2 SNEGSKA (reference sequence). The CDR3 DNA reads as TGCAGTGCTAGACGGACGACTAGCGGGGGGACAGGAGAGACCCAGTACTTC. Translation: CSARRTTSGGTGETQYF.

V usage is TRBV5-1 and J usage is TRBJ2-2, with D uncertain. V lost 2 bases and J lost 2, with 10 bases in between. This CDR3 comprises 15 residues. Germline lookup yields CDR1 SGHRS and CDR2 YFSETQ. The CDR3 reads CASSLQRFNTGELFF. The CDR3 DNA follows: TGCGCCAGCAGCTTACAGAGATTTAACACCGGGGAGCTGTTTTTT.

The chain joins TRBV7-2 to TRBJ2-5; TRBD2 might be the D (6 bases). Germline V lookup: CDR1 SGHTA, CDR2 FQGNSA. V was trimmed by 5 bases and J by 5 bases, leaving 15 bases between them. The CDR3 loop spans 14 amino acids. CDR3 protein: CASSMGLRGETQYF. The CDR3 DNA reads TGTGCCAGCAGCATGGGACTCCGGGGGGAGACCCAGTACTTC.

CDR3 amino acids: CSASIVRRDYEQYV. The CDR3 DNA is TGCAGTGCTAGCATCGTACGGAGAGACTACGAGCAGTACGTC. The V gene is TRBV20-1, the J gene TRBJ2-7, with D hard to call. V lost 3 bases, J lost 3 bases, and 15 bases lay in between. This CDR3 comprises 14 residues. Per the germline V gene, CDR1 is DFQATT and CDR2 is SNEGSKA (reference sequence).

The J gene is TRBJ1-2, the V gene TRBV7-2; D is unresolved. The length of the CDR3 is 16 residues. Germline CDR1 SGHTA, CDR2 FQGNSA. Trimming shortened V by 1 base and J by 0 bases, and 12 bases separated the two germline ends. The CDR3 loop is CASSLDTGVANYGYTF. As DNA, the CDR3 is TGTGCCAGCAGCTTAGATACGGGTGTTGCTAACTATGGCTACACCTTC.

The genes are TRBV28 and TRBJ2-2; 7 bases fit TRBD2. The CDR3 sequence is 16 residues long. V was clipped by 5 bases and J by 2 bases; unmatched bases: 8. Germline CDR1 reads MDHEN; CDR2 reads SYDVKM. The CDR3 DNA reads TGTGCCAGCAGTGACCGTGGCGGGGGTAACACCGGGGAGCTGTTTTTT. This codes for CASSDRGGGNTGELFF.

The genes are TRBV4-3 and TRBJ1-5; 8 bases match TRBD1. Germline-derived CDR1 and CDR2 are LGHNA and YSLEER. Germline trimming cut 5 bases from V and 4 bases from J; bases unmatched to any gene: 4. The CDR3 consists of 14 residues. The CDR3 loop reads CASSKDRENQPQHF. The CDR3 nucleotides read TGCGCCAGCAGCAAGGACAGGGAAAATCAGCCCCAGCATTTT.

This clonotype has only a few counts. The chain carries TRBV7-8 and TRBJ2-3; TRBD1 aligns across 9 bases. This CDR3 contains 15 residues. J lost 5 bases, V lost 3 bases, and 6 bases had no gene match. Germline loops: CDR1 SGHVS, CDR2 FQNEAQ. The CDR3 coding sequence is TGTGCCAGCAGCTTCCACAGGGGGCAGGGAGATACGCAGTATTTT. This sequence encodes CASSFHRGQGDTQYF.

This clonotype appeared a few times. The CDR3 DNA is TGTGCCATCGTCGCGTATGGCTACACCTTC. It specifies CAIVAYGYTF. The V call is TRBV7-9, the J call TRBJ1-2; D remains unclear. In germline, CDR1 is SEHNR, CDR2 FQNEAQ (reference sequence). The CDR3 is 10 amino acids. V was clipped by 10 bases and J by 5 bases, with 8 bases between them.

This clonotype was observed a handful of times. V usage is TRBV20-1 and J usage is TRBJ2-7; the match to TRBD1 covers 8 bases. The CDR3 length is 13 residues. Germline CDR1 is DFQATT and CDR2 is SNEGSKA (reference sequence). The V and J ends lost 6 bases and 2 bases, in that order; junction bases with no gene match: 6. CDR3 region: CSARDRMTYEQYF. CDR3 sequence (DNA): TGCAGTGCCCGGGACAGGATGACCTACGAGCAGTACTTC.

The CDR3 spells CASSPLGPYYEQYF. The CDR3 DNA reads TGTGCCAGCAGCCCACTAGGGCCTTACTACGAGCAGTACTTC. V usage is TRBV12-3 or TRBV12-4 and J usage is TRBJ2-7; D is possibly TRBD2 (5 bases). The CDR3 is 14 amino acids. Trimming took 6 bases from V and 3 from J, leaving 15 bases between them.

This clonotype was counted between two and nine times. The chain couples TRBV7-9 to TRBJ1-2; D remains ambiguous. The ends were cut back, 3 bases at V and 6 bases at J, with 14 bases in the middle. This CDR3 is 14 amino acids long. The germline V gene has CDR1 SEHNR and CDR2 FQNEAQ (reference sequence). The DNA of the CDR3 is TGTGCCAGCAGCTTTGGTTGGGGTCAGGATGGCTACACCTTC. The encoded protein is CASSFGWGQDGYTF. The whole variable domain, filled in from reference TRBV7-9 and TRBJ1-2, reads DTGVSQNPRHKITKRGQNVTFRCDPISEHNRLYWYRQTLGQGPEFLTYFQNEAQLEKSRLLSDRFSAERPKGSFSTLEIQRTEQGDSAMYLCASSFGWGQDGYTFGSGTRLTVV.